This T cell receptor beta chain appears in the sequencing data of a study of response to subunit inactivated influenza vaccine. Regarding the study as a whole: Each seasonal flu vaccination may recruit only limited new T cells, authors suggested.

The sample holds a few counts of this clonotype. The antigen is undetermined. The CDR3 spans 14 residues. Germline-derived CDR1 and CDR2 are KGHSH and LQKENI. Trimming cost V 6 bases and J 10 bases, with 19 bases left between them. TCRdb itself ran the RT-PCR reads through MiXCR, one entry per CDR3 protein. The sample includes fewer than 200,000 distinct CDR3 sequences, about 9.3% of them seen just once. The clonotype comes from a man aged 45-65 years who received an inactivated influenza vaccine. Source: non-naive T cells sorted from PBMCs, taken on the day of vaccination. The chain joins TRBV18 to TRBJ1-5; D might be TRBD1 (5 bases). The CDR3 coding sequence is TGTGCCAGCTCGCCCGGGACGGCAAATTTACCCCAGCATTTT. Translation: CASSPGTANLPQHF.